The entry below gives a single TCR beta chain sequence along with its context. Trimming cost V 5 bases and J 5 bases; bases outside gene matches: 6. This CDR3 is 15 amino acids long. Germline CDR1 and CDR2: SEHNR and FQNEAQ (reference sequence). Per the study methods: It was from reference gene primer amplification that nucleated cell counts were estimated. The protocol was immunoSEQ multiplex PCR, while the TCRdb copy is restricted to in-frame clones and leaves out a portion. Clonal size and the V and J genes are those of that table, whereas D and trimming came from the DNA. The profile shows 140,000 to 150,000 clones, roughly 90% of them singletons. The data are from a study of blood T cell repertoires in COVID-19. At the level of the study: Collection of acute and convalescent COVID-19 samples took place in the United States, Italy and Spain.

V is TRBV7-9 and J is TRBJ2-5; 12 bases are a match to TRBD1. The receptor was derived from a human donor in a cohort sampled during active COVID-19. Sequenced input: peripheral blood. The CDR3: CASSPGQGASETQYF. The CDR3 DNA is TGTGCCAGCAGCCCGGGACAGGGGGCCTCGGAGACCCAGTACTTC.